This note documents a single TCR beta chain sequence. Its specificity is unknown. A multiplex PCR was run with 60 Vbeta primers and 13 Jbeta primers. Clones were read by immunoSEQ multiplex PCR, and TCRdb kept only the in-frame ones, dropping some. The table has about 160,000 clones, more than 65% seen once. These data belong to a study of cytomegalovirus exposure and HLA in healthy donors. The germline V gene has CDR1 LGHNA and CDR2 YNFKEQ. Trimming took off 4 bases at V and 3 bases at J, with 11 bases between the two ends. The CDR3 is made up of 14 amino acids. Study-wide results and caveats: For most TCR sequences rarity was the rule, although some public TCRs occurred in many donors. Prior analysis indicated that the majority of TCR beta V segments exhibited productivity approximately 87% or approximately 30% of the time. A later analysis linked a missense variant in DCLRE1C to the trimming of TCR beta V and J genes.

The origin of this receptor is a woman in her 50s in good health and CMV-seronegative. The sequencing sample was made of PBMCs. This chain uses TRBV4-2 with TRBJ2-3; D might be TRBD2 (6 bases). CDR3 DNA sequence: TGTGCCAGCAGCCTCCCCCTAGCGACAGATACGCAGTATTTT. Translating gives CASSLPLATDTQYF.